A single sample is the source of the 9 T cell receptor beta chains below, sequenced in a study of T-cell reconstitution after alpha-beta-depleted transplantation in children. Preparation of the TCRbeta library used unique molecular identifiers. TCRdb processed the PCR reads anew with MiXCR; each CDR3 protein has one entry. Among 400,000 to 550,000 distinct CDR3 sequences listed, more than 9% were seen once. This specimen consisted of PBMCs, obtained before TCRalphabeta/CD19-depleted stem cell transplant. The receptors come from a child younger than 10 with inherited bone marrow failure, due to receive a stem cell transplant.

The V gene is TRBV4-3, the J gene TRBJ2-5, with 10 positions matching TRBD1. Germline loops: CDR1 LGHNA, CDR2 YSLEER. V shed 4 bases and J 1 base; nucleotides not matched to a gene: 3. The CDR3 sequence is 15 residues long. For the CDR3, the DNA is TGCGCCAGCAGCCGACAGGGGGCTTCCCAAGAGACCCAGTACTTC. This translates into CASSRQGASQETQYF.

This clonotype has ten or more counts. V gene TRBV20-1 combines with J gene TRBJ2-5, with TRBD2 matching over 9 bases. The CDR3 has 13 amino acids. Germline trimming cut 5 bases from V and 4 bases from J; bases unmatched to any gene: 5. Germline V gene sequence: CDR1 DFQATT, CDR2 SNEGSKA (reference sequence). CDR3 residues: CSAAAGGRETQYF. As DNA, the CDR3 is TGCAGTGCTGCGGCGGGAGGGAGAGAGACCCAGTACTTC.

This clonotype has ten or more counts. This sequence joins TRBV4-1 and TRBJ1-1; no definite D call. Germline CDR1 reads MGHRA; CDR2 reads YSYEKL. V lost 4 bases, J lost 2 bases, and 11 bases lay in between. This CDR3 is 14 amino acids long. CDR3: CASSPLHGNTEAFF. The CDR3 nucleotides are TGCGCCAGCAGCCCACTGCACGGTAACACTGAAGCTTTCTTT.

A note on this clonotype: This may arise from a read error, as a much more abundant clone is one base away. CDR3 sequence reads: CASSLALRTTDSPLHF. CDR3 DNA sequence: TGTGCCAGCAGCTTAGCTTTGAGGACTACGGATTCACCCCTCCACTTT. The chain uses TRBV7-2 and TRBJ1-6, with D uncertain. This CDR3 is 16 amino acids long. Per the germline V gene, CDR1 is SGHTA and CDR2 is FQGNSA. Trimming shortened V by 0 bases and J by 8 bases, and 14 bases separated the two germline ends.

This clonotype came up many times. This rearrangement joins TRBV10-3 to TRBJ2-1, with a possible D match to TRBD2 (5 bases). Between the trimmed V and J ends, which lost 6 bases and 7 bases, there was a span of 13 bases. Germline V gene lookup returns CDR1 ENHRY and CDR2 SYGVKD. The CDR3 runs to 13 residues. The CDR3 spells CAISQVLANEQFF. The CDR3 DNA reads TGTGCCATCAGCCAGGTCCTAGCTAATGAGCAGTTCTTC.

This clonotype has more than one count but fewer than ten. The chain links TRBV7-2 to TRBJ2-1; D gene ambiguous. The CDR3 is 13 residues long. Germline-derived CDR1 and CDR2 are SGHTA and FQGNSA. Trimming cost V 3 bases and J 7 bases, with 10 bases left between them. In nucleotides, the CDR3 is TGTGCCAGCAGCTTCTACGGGTGGAATGAGCAGTTCTTC. Protein sequence: CASSFYGWNEQFF.

This clonotype was seen many times. This chain joins TRBV28 and TRBJ2-1; TRBD1 aligns across 9 bases. CDR3 size: 17 residues. Germline lookup yields CDR1 MDHEN and CDR2 SYDVKM. With V trimmed by 7 bases and J by 4 bases, 14 bases remained unmatched. CDR3 sequence reads: CASIRRIGTGRYNEQFF. CDR3 coding DNA: TGTGCCAGCATCAGACGGATAGGGACAGGGAGATACAATGAGCAGTTCTTC. The whole variable domain, filled in from reference TRBV28 and TRBJ2-1, reads DVKVTQSSRYLVKRTGEKVFLECVQDMDHENMFWYRQDPGLGLRLIYFSYDVKMKEKGDIPEGYSVSREKKERFSLILESASTNQTSMYLCASIRRIGTGRYNEQFFGPGTRLTVL.

The sample holds many counts of this clonotype. The DNA for the CDR3 is TGTGCCAGCAGTTTTGGGGCCTCCTACGAGCAGTACTTC. This codes for CASSFGASYEQYF. This rearrangement joins TRBV12-3 or TRBV12-4 to TRBJ2-7; tentatively, D is TRBD1 (5 bases). V shed 3 bases and J shed 0 bases, with 6 bases lying between them. CDR3 size: 13 residues.

A note on this clonotype: A much larger clonotype is one base distant, so this may be a read error. The chain employs TRBV28 and TRBJ2-1; 8 nucleotides align to TRBD2. The CDR3 extends over 14 amino acids. Per germline, CDR1 MDHEN and CDR2 SYDVKM. CDR3 in amino acids: CGSSLEAGVNEQFF. CDR3 nucleotides: TGTGGCAGCAGTTTAGAAGCGGGAGTCAATGAGCAGTTCTTC.